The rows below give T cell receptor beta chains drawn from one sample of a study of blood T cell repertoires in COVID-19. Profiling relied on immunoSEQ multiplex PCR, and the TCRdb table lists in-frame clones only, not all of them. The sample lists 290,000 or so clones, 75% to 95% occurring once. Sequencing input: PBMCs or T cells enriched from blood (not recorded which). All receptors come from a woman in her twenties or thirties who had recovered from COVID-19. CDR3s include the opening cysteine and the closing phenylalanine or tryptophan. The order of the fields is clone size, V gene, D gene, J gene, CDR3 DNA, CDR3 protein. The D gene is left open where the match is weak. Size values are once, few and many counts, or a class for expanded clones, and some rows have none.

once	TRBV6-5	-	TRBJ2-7	TGTGCCAGCAGTTACTCGACAGGGAGGACTGAGTACTTC	CASSYSTGRTEYF
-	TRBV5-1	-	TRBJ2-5	TGCGCCAGCAGAGGAACTAGGTCAGAGACCCAGTACTTC	CASRGTRSETQYF
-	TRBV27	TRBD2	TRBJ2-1	TGTGCCAGCAGTTTTGGCGTGGGAGGGCCCTACAATGAGCAGTTCTTC	CASSFGVGGPYNEQFF
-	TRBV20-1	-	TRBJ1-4	TGCAGTGCTAGTGCAGTCTTAAATGAAAAACTGTTTTTT	CSASAVLNEKLFF
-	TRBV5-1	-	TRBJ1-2	TGCGCCAGCAGCTTGGAGGCCAGGAGGGGCGGACATGGCTACACCTTC	CASSLEARRGGHGYTF
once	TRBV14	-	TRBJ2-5	TGTGCCAGCAGCCCGAACAGCCAAGAGACCCAGTACTTC	CASSPNSQETQYF
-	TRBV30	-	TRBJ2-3	TGTGCCTGGGACCCCGGTACAGATACGCAGTATTTT	CAWDPGTDTQYF
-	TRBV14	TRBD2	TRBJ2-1	TGTGCCAGCAGCCAAGCTGCGGCGGGAGCGAACAATGAGCAGTTCTTC	CASSQAAAGANNEQFF
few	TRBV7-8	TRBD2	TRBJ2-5	TGTGCCACCCGGGCTGCGCAATTACCGGGACTAGCGGGACGGAGCGGGACCCAGTACTTC	CATRAAQLPGLAGRSGTQYF
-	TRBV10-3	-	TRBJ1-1	TGTGCCATCAGGATTGCAGGGGAAGCTTTCTTT	CAIRIAGEAFF
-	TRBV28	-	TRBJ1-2	TGTGCCAGCAGGGGTGCAGGGATTAACTATGGCTACACCTTC	CASRGAGINYGYTF
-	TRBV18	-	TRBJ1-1	TGTGCCAGCTCACCCACCCCCGGGGACACTGAAGCTTTCTTT	CASSPTPGDTEAFF
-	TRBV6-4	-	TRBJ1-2	TGTGCCAGCAGTGACCTTTTCGGGTTGGGTGGCTACACCTTC	CASSDLFGLGGYTF